This is a list of T cell receptor beta chains from one sample in a study of T-cell reconstitution after alpha-beta-depleted transplantation in children. TCRdb re-called the PCR reads through MiXCR, storing one row per CDR3 protein. Of some 600,000 distinct CDR3 sequences listed, under 15% are singletons. The specimen comprised PBMCs, mostly from graft donor cells, sampled 360 days after TCRalphabeta/CD19-depleted stem cell transplant. Source of these receptors: a male patient between 10 and 17 years old who had a stem cell transplant for acute myeloid leukemia, so the T cells may come from the graft donor. Each CDR3 is given with its conserved first and last residue. D genes are given only for firm matches. Not all rows give a size; the values are once, few, many and, for expanded clones, a class.

j_gene: TRBJ2-1; abundance: NA; v_gene: TRBV4-3; d_gene: NA; CDR3aa: CASSQDPERGEQFF; CDR3nt: TGCGCCAGCAGCCAAGATCCTGAGCGCGGTGAGCAGTTCTTC
j_gene: TRBJ2-3; abundance: few; v_gene: TRBV19; d_gene: TRBD2; CDR3aa: CASSKGGPAGPLTDTQYF; CDR3nt: TGTGCCAGTAGTAAGGGTGGCCCAGCGGGACCACTCACAGATACGCAGTATTTT
j_gene: TRBJ2-1; abundance: NA; v_gene: TRBV20-1; d_gene: NA; CDR3aa: CSARQTAKYYNEQFF; CDR3nt: TGCAGTGCTAGACAGACAGCAAAATATTACAATGAGCAGTTCTTC
j_gene: TRBJ1-4; abundance: few; v_gene: TRBV5-5; d_gene: NA; CDR3aa: CASSLETVNEKLFF; CDR3nt: TGTGCCAGCAGCTTGGAGACAGTTAATGAAAAACTGTTTTTT
j_gene: TRBJ1-1; abundance: many; v_gene: TRBV7-2; d_gene: NA; CDR3aa: CASSLGAAGTEAFF; CDR3nt: TGTGCCAGCAGCTTAGGGGCGGCGGGGACTGAAGCTTTCTTT
j_gene: TRBJ2-7; abundance: few; v_gene: TRBV21-1; d_gene: NA; CDR3aa: CASTGTRSSYEQYF; CDR3nt: TGTGCCAGCACTGGGACCCGGAGCTCCTACGAGCAGTACTTC
j_gene: TRBJ2-2; abundance: few; v_gene: TRBV30; d_gene: TRBD1; CDR3aa: CAWRGAGGPGELFF; CDR3nt: TGTGCCTGGCGTGGGGCAGGGGGCCCCGGGGAGCTGTTTTTT
j_gene: TRBJ2-2; abundance: NA; v_gene: TRBV23-1; d_gene: TRBD2; CDR3aa: CASRSPSGSNGELFF; CDR3nt: TGCGCCAGCCGATCGCCTAGCGGGAGTAACGGGGAGCTGTTTTTT
j_gene: TRBJ1-1; abundance: NA; v_gene: TRBV7-2; d_gene: TRBD1; CDR3aa: CASSSETGTNTEAFF; CDR3nt: TGTGCCAGCAGCTCAGAGACAGGGACGAACACTGAAGCTTTCTTT
j_gene: TRBJ2-1; abundance: NA; v_gene: TRBV29-1; d_gene: TRBD1; CDR3aa: CSAYRTGIGEQFF; CDR3nt: TGCAGCGCCTACCGGACAGGGATTGGGGAGCAGTTCTTC
j_gene: TRBJ2-3; abundance: few; v_gene: TRBV6-1; d_gene: NA; CDR3aa: CASSPAVWTNGTDTQYF; CDR3nt: TGTGCCAGCAGTCCAGCGGTTTGGACGAATGGCACAGATACGCAGTATTTT
j_gene: TRBJ2-1; abundance: NA; v_gene: TRBV6-4; d_gene: TRBD2; CDR3aa: CASSNRGLAGLSSYNEQFF; CDR3nt: TGTGCCAGCAGTAATAGGGGACTAGCGGGCCTGAGCTCCTACAATGAGCAGTTCTTC
j_gene: TRBJ2-1; abundance: few; v_gene: TRBV7-3; d_gene: NA; CDR3aa: CASSPETSPYNEQFF; CDR3nt: TGTGCCAGCAGCCCCGAGACTAGTCCCTACAATGAGCAGTTCTTC
j_gene: TRBJ1-4; abundance: NA; v_gene: TRBV7-9; d_gene: NA; CDR3aa: CASSSDRSYTSNEKLFF; CDR3nt: TGTGCCAGCAGCTCCGACAGGTCCTACACCTCTAATGAAAAACTGTTTTTT
j_gene: TRBJ2-3; abundance: few; v_gene: TRBV20-1; d_gene: NA; CDR3aa: CSARYQGADTQYF; CDR3nt: TGCAGTGCTAGATATCAGGGAGCAGATACGCAGTATTTT
j_gene: TRBJ2-1; abundance: many; v_gene: TRBV7-2; d_gene: TRBD1; CDR3aa: CASSLMQGAWNEQFF; CDR3nt: TGTGCCAGCAGCTTAATGCAGGGGGCCTGGAATGAGCAGTTCTTC